Listed here is a single T cell receptor (beta chain). Its cognate antigen is unknown. TCRdb ran MiXCR on the reads and lists one entry per CDR3 protein. The data contain 900,000 to 950,000 distinct CDR3 sequences, 30% to 40% of them singletons. The sample belongs to a study of T cell repertoires in cytomegalovirus infection. The overall study: As its CMV epitopes, the study selected recently identified HLA-C-restricted and well-studied HLA-B-restricted targets. Both a matching HLA type and CMV infection were indicated by public TCR beta signatures.

The study's findings and limits: Clonotype analysis showed dominance of the ex vivo response by HLA-C-restricted CMV-specific TCR beta clonotypes. Public TCR beta family frequency separated CMV-and-HLA carriers, including in an independent cohort.

The CDR3 sequence is 16 residues long. Germline loops: CDR1 ENHRY, CDR2 SYGVKD. J was trimmed by 7 bases and V by 6 bases; bases with no gene match: 11. This sequence was found in a human donor in good health (CMV status not recorded). Some clones in this sample may be carry-over from other donors' samples. The V and J genes are TRBV10-3 and TRBJ1-4; TRBD1 matches 10 bases. Sequenced material: cultured CD8+ T cells from PBMCs, taken from culture after CMV antigen stimulation. In DNA, the CDR3 is TGTGCCATCAGCCCCGCCGAGACAGGGGGCCGTGAAAAACTGTTTTTT. It is translated as CAISPAETGGREKLFF.